These 20 T cell receptor beta chains were all obtained from the same sample, sequenced in a study of blood T cell repertoires in COVID-19. Clones were sequenced by immunoSEQ multiplex PCR, and TCRdb holds only the in-frame ones, with some missing. The table records under 250,000 clones, 88% of them present only once. The sequenced sample consisted of peripheral blood. These receptors all come from a woman aged 25-40 years with COVID-19, enrolled during active disease.

This clone is a singleton in its sample. The CDR3 DNA sequence: TGTGCCTGGAGTGGGGACCAGGGGTTAGCTAACTATGGCTACACCTTC. It codes for CAWSGDQGLANYGYTF. The chain carries TRBV30 and TRBJ1-2, with D possibly matching TRBD1 (6 bases). Looked up from germline, CDR1 is GTSNPN and CDR2 is SVGIG (reference sequence). Trimming shortened V by 1 base and J by 0 bases, and 15 bases separated the two germline ends. The CDR3 has 16 residues.

The rearrangement uses TRBV18 and TRBJ2-4; 11 bases are shared with TRBD1. In germline, CDR1 is KGHSH, CDR2 LQKENI. The CDR3 runs to 17 residues. The V gene end was trimmed by 3 bases and the J gene end by 9 bases; junction bases not matched to a gene: 13. In DNA, the CDR3 is TGTGCCAGCTCACCCCCCAGCGGGACAGGGGGTTCACCCATTCAGTACTTC. It is translated as CASSPPSGTGGSPIQYF.

This sequence joins TRBV4-3 and TRBJ1-3, with a weak D call TRBD1 (5 bases). This CDR3 comprises 15 residues. CDR1 is LGHNA and CDR2 is YSLEER in the germline V gene. The germline V and J ends were trimmed by 0 bases and 2 bases, with 8 bases remaining between them. CDR3 coding DNA: TGCGCCAGCAGCCAAGATCCAGGGCCTGGAAACACCATATATTTT. Its protein is CASSQDPGPGNTIYF.

J is TRBJ1-4 and V is TRBV19; D ambiguous. The V end lost 10 bases, the J end lost 2 bases, and 14 bases lay between the germline ends. The CDR3 is 14 amino acids. Looked up from germline, CDR1 is LNHDA and CDR2 is SQIVND (reference sequence). As DNA, the CDR3 is TGTGCCACAGCGACCCCGAGGACTAATGAAAAACTGTTTTTT. Its protein product is CATATPRTNEKLFF.

The chain is built from TRBV5-1 and TRBJ2-5; possibly TRBD2 for D (5 bases). Trimming pared 0 bases from V and 10 bases from J, leaving 22 bases between. The germline V gene has CDR1 SGHRS and CDR2 YFSETQ. CDR3 length: 16 residues. The CDR3 is CASSLEWADLGSDQYF. CDR3 DNA sequence: TGCGCCAGCAGCTTGGAATGGGCGGACTTAGGGAGTGACCAGTACTTC.

The V and J genes are TRBV4-2 and TRBJ1-1; the D gene is possibly TRBD1 (5 bases). The germline V and J ends were trimmed by 1 base and 3 bases, with 15 bases remaining between them. The germline V gene encodes CDR1 LGHNA and CDR2 YNFKEQ. The CDR3 has 16 residues. The CDR3 DNA sequence: TGTGCCAGCAGCCAAGCGGAGGGGCCCTCGGACACTGAAGCTTTCTTT. Translated, it gives CASSQAEGPSDTEAFF.

The chain carries TRBV29-1 and TRBJ1-5; tentatively, D is TRBD1 (6 bases). CDR1 is SQVTM and CDR2 is ANQGSEA in the germline V gene. V gave up 5 bases and J gave up 5 bases, with 16 bases separating them. The CDR3 is 14 amino acids. In nucleotides, the CDR3 is TGCAGCGTTAGGTTGGGGGCTCCTGATCAGCCCCAGCATTTT. This translates into CSVRLGAPDQPQHF.

The sample holds one count of this clone. V usage is TRBV21-1 and J usage is TRBJ2-1; TRBD2, the D gene given by the table, was not confirmed from the DNA. TRBV21-1 is annotated as a pseudogene. The CDR3 loop spans 21 amino acids. CDR3 bases: TGTGCCAGCGGCGCTAGCTGGGGTACGGTAGCGGGAGGTAAAGATTGCAATGAGCAGTTCTTC. Its protein is CASGASWGTVAGGKDCNEQFF.

The V call is TRBV9, the J call TRBJ2-1; a weak D match, TRBD2 (6 bases). This CDR3 has 17 amino acids. V gave up 0 bases and J gave up 0 bases, with 13 bases separating them. Germline V gene sequence: CDR1 SGDLS, CDR2 YYNGEE. CDR3 residues: CASSVGASANSYNEQFF. CDR3 coding DNA: TGTGCCAGCAGCGTAGGCGCTAGCGCGAACTCCTACAATGAGCAGTTCTTC. The variable domain in full, completed from reference TRBV9 and TRBJ2-1, reads DSGVTQTPKHLITATGQRVTLRCSPRSGDLSVYWYQQSLDQGLQFLIQYYNGEERAKGNILERFSAQQFPDLHSELNLSSLELGDSALYFCASSVGASANSYNEQFFGPGTRLTVL.

The chain links TRBV7-9 to TRBJ2-5; 8 bases are a match to TRBD1. The trim removed 4 bases at V and 1 base at J, leaving 2 bases unmatched. Germline V CDR1 and CDR2: SEHNR, FQNEAQ (reference sequence). CDR3 length: 14 amino acids. The CDR3 reads CASSSGQVQETQYF. The DNA of the CDR3 is TGTGCCAGCAGCTCGGGACAGGTCCAAGAGACCCAGTACTTC.

The rearrangement uses TRBV9 and TRBJ2-3, with TRBD1 matching over 8 bases. The CDR3 consists of 16 residues. Per the germline V gene, CDR1 is SGDLS and CDR2 is YYNGEE. V trimming: 0 bases; J trimming: 5 bases; junction bases outside the gene matches: 8. This CDR3 reads CASSVGSTGGLDTQYF. Written as DNA, the CDR3 is TGTGCCAGCAGCGTAGGGAGTACAGGGGGATTAGATACGCAGTATTTT.

A single count supports this clone. The chain has TRBV3-1 (or the pseudogene TRBV3-2) and TRBJ2-1, with D possibly TRBD1 on 5 matching bases. Between the trimmed V and J ends, which lost 7 bases and 7 bases, there was a span of 8 bases. This CDR3 comprises 11 residues. The germline gives CDR1 LGHDT, CDR2 YNNKEL (reference sequence). The CDR3: CASKGINEQFF. The CDR3 DNA reads as TGTGCCAGCAAGGGGATAAATGAGCAGTTCTTC.

This chain connects TRBV11-3 to TRBJ2-1, with D possibly TRBD2 on 6 matching bases. Trimming removed 8 bases from V and 2 bases from J, with 13 bases in between. Germline V gene data show CDR1 as SGHNT and CDR2 as YENEEA. The CDR3 is 14 amino acids. The CDR3 spells CASSTSRTYNEQFF. The CDR3 bases are TGTGCCAGCTCCACTAGCAGAACCTACAATGAGCAGTTCTTC.

Of note for this clone: Other DNA sequences in this specimen translate into the identical CDR3. The J gene is TRBJ2-3, the V gene TRBV10-3; D is unclear. The CDR3 totals 13 residues. Germline CDR1 is ENHRY and CDR2 is SYGVKD. V was shortened by 0 bases and J by 3 bases, with 4 bases between the two germline ends. The CDR3 loop reads CAISESRTDTQYF. In DNA, the CDR3 is TGTGCCATCAGTGAGTCTCGGACAGATACGCAGTATTTT.

The chain recombines TRBV15 with TRBJ1-1, with 9 bases aligning to TRBD1. The CDR3 runs 15 residues. The germline CDR1 and CDR2 sequences are LNHNV and YYDKDF (reference sequence). Unmatched junction bases numbered 4, after V lost 0 bases and J lost 5 bases. CDR3 in DNA: TGTGCCACCAGCAGAGATCCGACAGGGGGGACTGAAGCTTTCTTT. Amino acids: CATSRDPTGGTEAFF.

The V and J genes are TRBV19 and TRBJ2-2, with a possible D match to TRBD1 (5 bases). CDR1 is LNHDA and CDR2 is SQIVND in the germline V gene (reference sequence). This CDR3 comprises 15 residues. V was trimmed by 3 bases and J by 0 bases, leaving 8 bases between them. This chain's CDR3 is CASSMGRTNTGELFF. The CDR3 nucleotides are TGTGCCAGTAGTATGGGGCGGACGAACACCGGGGAGCTGTTTTTT.

The V gene is TRBV7-2, the J gene TRBJ1-2; 7 bases agree with TRBD1. The germline V gene has CDR1 SGHTA and CDR2 FQGNSA. The ends lost 1 base at V and 5 bases at J; junction bases unmatched: 10. The CDR3 totals 16 residues. CDR3 loop: CASSLDPVRGRYGYTF. The CDR3 region has the DNA TGTGCCAGCAGCTTAGACCCGGTCAGGGGGAGGTATGGCTACACCTTC.

The rearrangement uses TRBV10-3 and TRBJ2-7, with D unclear. The CDR3 sequence is 11 residues long. Per germline, CDR1 ENHRY and CDR2 SYGVKD. The V and J ends lost 3 bases and 3 bases respectively, with 3 bases between them. The CDR3: CAISDLYEQYV. The CDR3 DNA sequence: TGTGCCATCAGTGACCTCTACGAGCAGTACGTC.

The chain recombines TRBV6-1 with TRBJ2-6; TRBD1 agrees at 7 bases. The germline gives CDR1 MNHNS, CDR2 SASEGT. After removal of 4 bases from V and 0 bases from J, the junction contained 6 bases not matched to a gene. This CDR3 comprises 17 residues. In DNA, the CDR3 is TGTGCCAGCAGTGCCCTGTGGGACAGCTCTGGGGCCAACGTCCTGACTTTC. This encodes CASSALWDSSGANVLTF.

V and J are TRBV11-3 and TRBJ2-3, with TRBD2 matching 11 bases. The CDR3 is made up of 18 amino acids. CDR1 is SGHNT and CDR2 is YENEEA in the germline V gene. Unmatched junction bases numbered 10, after V lost 5 bases and J lost 0 bases. The CDR3 region has the DNA TGTGCCAGCAGCCCAACCCGGGGACTAGCGGCCAGCACAGATACGCAGTATTTT. The encoded protein is CASSPTRGLAASTDTQYF.